The 9 T cell receptor beta chains listed next were all sequenced from one sample in a study of OX40 agonist ivuxolimab in advanced cancers. Sequencing used immunoSEQ multiplex PCR; TCRdb keeps in-frame clones, though not all of them. In the table there are some 33,000 clones, approximately 90% of which are singletons. The source material was CD4+ or CD8+ T cells sorted from blood, sampled in a trial of the OX40 agonist ivuxolimab. The source of these receptors is an adult with an advanced solid tumor such as melanoma, head and neck, liver or kidney cancer.

V is TRBV10-3 and J is TRBJ2-1, with 10 nucleotides matching TRBD2. The CDR3 is 16 amino acids. The V segment lost 8 bases and the J segment 4 bases; nucleotides outside the gene matches: 11. CDR1 and CDR2 (germline): ENHRY, SYGVKD. The CDR3, as DNA: TGTGCCATCTCTGGGACTAGCGACACGCTTTACAATGAGCAGTTCTTC. Protein: CAISGTSDTLYNEQFF.

In DNA form, the CDR3 reads TGTGCCAGCAGCTTAGATCCCACCGCCTCCGGGACAGGATACTACGAGCAGTACTTC. This translates into CASSLDPTASGTGYYEQYF. The chain carries TRBV11-2 and TRBJ2-7; TRBD1 matches 8 bases. This CDR3 is 19 amino acids long. CDR1 and CDR2 from the germline V gene are SGHAT and FQNNGV. After removal of 0 bases from V and 3 bases from J, the junction contained 16 bases not matched to a gene. The entire variable domain, with the rest obtained from reference TRBV11-2 and TRBJ2-7, is as follows: EAGVAQSPRYKIIEKRQSVAFWCNPISGHATLYWYQQILGQGPKLLIQFQNNGVVDDSQLPKDRFSAERLKGVDSTLKIQPAKLEDSAVYLCASSLDPTASGTGYYEQYFGPGTRLTVT.

This clone showed up just a few times. The chain recombines TRBV10-3 with TRBJ2-3, with a tentative D call TRBD2 (6 bases). There are 17 residues in the CDR3. Trimming removed 0 bases from V and 0 bases from J, with 13 bases in between. CDR1 and CDR2 (germline): ENHRY, SYGVKD. This chain's CDR3 is CAISESDIAESTDTQYF. CDR3 bases: TGTGCCATCAGTGAGTCTGATATAGCGGAAAGCACAGATACGCAGTATTTT.

The rearrangement uses TRBV18 and TRBJ1-1; 8 bases fit TRBD1. The CDR3 runs to 17 residues. CDR1 is KGHSH, CDR2 LQKENI, per germline. Unmatched junction bases numbered 16, after V lost 6 bases and J lost 4 bases. This CDR3 reads CASSLSGGGLSGTEAFF. Here the CDR3 DNA reads TGTGCCAGCTCCTTATCAGGGGGCGGGTTAAGTGGCACTGAAGCTTTCTTT.

The chain combines TRBV5-8 with TRBJ2-2; D gene unclear. The V and J ends lost 5 bases and 6 bases respectively, with 14 bases between them. CDR1 and CDR2 (germline): SGHTS, YDEGEE. The CDR3 length is 14 residues. This CDR3 is CASSRGPGAGELFF. CDR3 nucleotide sequence: TGTGCCAGCAGTCGCGGCCCTGGGGCCGGGGAGCTGTTTTTT.

This chain joins TRBV6-6 and TRBJ2-3, with D hard to call. The CDR3 consists of 13 residues. V lost 6 bases to trimming and J lost 2 bases, with 9 bases between them. Germline loops: CDR1 MNHNY, CDR2 SVGAGI (reference sequence). In DNA form, the CDR3 reads TGTGCCAGCAGCCCTGACAACACAGATACGCAGTATTTT. Amino acids: CASSPDNTDTQYF.

The rearrangement joins TRBV28 to TRBJ1-4; 10 bases line up with TRBD1. The length of the CDR3 is 15 residues. V trimming: 6 bases; J trimming: 7 bases; junction bases outside the gene matches: 8. Germline V lookup: CDR1 MDHEN, CDR2 SYDVKM. The CDR3 DNA reads TGTGCCAGCAGATCTCGACAGGGGGCAGGTGAAAAACTGTTTTTT. Its protein is CASRSRQGAGEKLFF.

The V gene is TRBV27, the J gene TRBJ1-5, with TRBD1 identical over 7 bases. V was pared by 0 bases and J by 1 base, with 9 bases of the junction left unmatched. This CDR3 spans 18 amino acids. The germline V gene has CDR1 MNHEY and CDR2 SMNVEV (reference sequence). The CDR3 protein is CASSLSPPGGGSNQPQHF. CDR3 DNA: TGTGCCAGCAGTTTATCTCCTCCAGGGGGGGGAAGCAATCAGCCCCAGCATTTT.

CDR3 DNA: TGTGCCAGCAGCTCTGGCCCGGGACAGTCCACAGATACGCAGTATTTT. Protein sequence: CASSSGPGQSTDTQYF. The chain couples TRBV7-9 to TRBJ2-3; 7 bases fit TRBD1. With 4 bases clipped from V and 2 bases from J, the junction kept 9 bases outside the gene matches. The CDR3 runs 16 residues. Germline lookup yields CDR1 SEHNR and CDR2 FQNEAQ (reference sequence).